What follows describes a single T cell receptor beta chain. Its antigen is still unknown. A much more abundant neighbour one base away suggests this may be a read error. RNA was extracted from bulk unsorted tissue and checked for quality with a NanoDrop ND-1000 and an Agilent 2100. Distant non-tumor tissue taken more than 3 cm from the tumor edge was used as the normal lung sample. All donors had newly diagnosed lung cancer, had not received prior chemotherapy, and were admitted for thoracic surgery in China between August and November 2014. The study excluded patients who had received radiotherapy or chemotherapy before or who had another cancer at the same time. Pieces of surgical tissue measuring about 1-2.2 cm3 were kept in RNAlater solution and stored at -80 degrees C until use. These data belong to a study of tumor and adjacent non-tumor tissue in lung cancer (dated by TCRdb to the late 2010s). Context from the whole study: Patients with adenocarcinoma (approximately 11), squamous cell carcinoma (2) and small cell lung cancer (1) were included in the cohort. The 15 or so patients were aged roughly 30 to 80 years, included roughly ten men and 5 women, and had TNM stage I to III disease. Sequencing generated a total of more than 100 million productive TCRbeta reads, averaging about 4 million reads per sample. Bulk TCRbeta repertoires were compared between lung tumor tissue and matched distant non-tumor lung tissue obtained from fewer than 18 lung cancer patients. TCRbeta CDR3 sequencing was performed on a few dozen paired specimens, with one tumor sample and one normal lung sample collected per patient.

Libraries came from multiplex PCR. The sequencer listed for this sample is Illumina HiSeq 2500. Following protocols modified from ARM-PCR, the researchers constructed TCRbeta libraries through three rounds of nested PCR with primers (Table S4). PCR products of 200-500 bp were gel-excised and purified with the QIAquick gel extraction kit before sequencing. From the authors' description of their analysis: Trimmomatic was used to clean the reads, FLASH merged the cleaned reads into complete CDR3 sequences, and MiTCR assigned the sequences to V(D)J germline segments. Clonal diversity was calculated as the inverse Simpson's index using VDJtools. In-frame sequences lacking a premature stop codon were counted as productive reads. TCRdb reprocessing: public reads trimmed at Q25 with fastp, clones called with MiXCR, in-frame beta chains kept. Every entry covers one CDR3 protein and lists the most common genes and DNA from its rows. TCRdb, not the original authors, processed these V and J calls. Here the sample has more than 75,000 distinct CDR3 sequences; more than 80% occur a single time. Approximately 28% of the sample lies in the top ten.

General conclusions and limits of the study: Because peripheral blood was not sequenced, blood TCRbeta repertoires in the lung cancer patients of the study were not examined. Neither the sequencing platform nor unique molecular identifiers are mentioned in the methods. The top 100 clones made up a significantly larger cumulative share of the repertoire in normal lung than in tumor tissue. Significantly higher TCR diversity was found in younger patients, and higher tumor TCR diversity was associated with shorter overall and disease-free survival. Only around 14 patients were in the cohort, and the authors stated that larger samples and more detailed clinical data are needed. Significantly higher TCR diversity (inverse Simpson) was observed in tumor tissue than in normal lung tissue (about 410 vs 180, P = 0.0075, Mann-Whitney U test).

Taken from the germline V gene (reference sequence), the CDR1 and CDR2 loops are DFQATT and SNEGSKA. Counted from cysteine to phenylalanine, this CDR3 has 15 amino acids. Only the CDR3 region is kept as DNA, spanning 45 bases read in frame from base 1. Trimming at the junction amounts to 5 bases on V and 7 bases on J, and the germline ends lie 21 bases apart. The clonotype originates from a man in his sixties with small cell lung cancer. Sequencing was done on a sample of distant non-tumor lung tissue. This sequence uses TRBV20-1 and TRBJ2-1; a tentative D match to TRBD2 spans 6 bases. The CDR3 protein sequence reads: CSAGSGEMVGNEQFF. The DNA reads as follows: TGCAGTGCTGGGTCGGGGGAGATGGTCGGGAATGAGCAGTTCTTC.